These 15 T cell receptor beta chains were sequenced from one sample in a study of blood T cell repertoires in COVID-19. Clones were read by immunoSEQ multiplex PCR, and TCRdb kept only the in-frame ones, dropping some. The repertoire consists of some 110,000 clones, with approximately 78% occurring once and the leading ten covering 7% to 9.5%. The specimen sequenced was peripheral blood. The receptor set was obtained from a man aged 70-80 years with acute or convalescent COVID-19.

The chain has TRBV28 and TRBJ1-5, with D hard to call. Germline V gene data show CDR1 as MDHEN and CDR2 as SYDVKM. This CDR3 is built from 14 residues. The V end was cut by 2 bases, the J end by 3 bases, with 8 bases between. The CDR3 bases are TGTGCCAGCAGTTTACCCGGTCCCAATCAGCCCCAGCATTTT. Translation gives CASSLPGPNQPQHF. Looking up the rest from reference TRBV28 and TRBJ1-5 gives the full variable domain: DVKVTQSSRYLVKRTGEKVFLECVQDMDHENMFWYRQDPGLGLRLIYFSYDVKMKEKGDIPEGYSVSREKKERFSLILESASTNQTSMYLCASSLPGPNQPQHFGDGTRLSIL.

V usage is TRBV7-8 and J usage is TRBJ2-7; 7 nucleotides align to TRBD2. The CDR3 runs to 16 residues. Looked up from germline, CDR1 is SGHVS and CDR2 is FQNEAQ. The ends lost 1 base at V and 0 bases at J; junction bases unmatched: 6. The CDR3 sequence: CASSLGAGALSYEQYF. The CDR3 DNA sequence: TGTGCCAGCAGCTTAGGGGCGGGAGCCCTCTCCTACGAGCAGTACTTC.

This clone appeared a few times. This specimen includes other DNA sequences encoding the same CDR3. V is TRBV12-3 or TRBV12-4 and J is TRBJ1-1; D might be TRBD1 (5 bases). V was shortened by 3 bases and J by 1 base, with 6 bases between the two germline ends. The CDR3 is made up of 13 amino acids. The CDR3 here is CASSLGGNTEAFF. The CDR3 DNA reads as TGTGCCAGCAGTTTGGGGGGGAACACTGAAGCTTTCTTT.

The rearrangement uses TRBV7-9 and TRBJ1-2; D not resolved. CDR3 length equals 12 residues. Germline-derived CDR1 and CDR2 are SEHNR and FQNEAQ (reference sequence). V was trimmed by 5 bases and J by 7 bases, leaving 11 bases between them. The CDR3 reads CASSRNLGGYTF. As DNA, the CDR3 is TGTGCCAGCAGCCGTAACCTAGGTGGCTACACCTTC.

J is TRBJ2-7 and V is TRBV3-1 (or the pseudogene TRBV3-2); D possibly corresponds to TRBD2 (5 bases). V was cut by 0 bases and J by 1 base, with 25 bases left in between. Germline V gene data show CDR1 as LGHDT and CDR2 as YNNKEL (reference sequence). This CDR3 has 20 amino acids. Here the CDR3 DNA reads TGTGCCAGCAGCCAAGATTTTAGTCCCAGAATACCAGGACTTTCCTACGAGCAGTACTTC. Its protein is CASSQDFSPRIPGLSYEQYF.

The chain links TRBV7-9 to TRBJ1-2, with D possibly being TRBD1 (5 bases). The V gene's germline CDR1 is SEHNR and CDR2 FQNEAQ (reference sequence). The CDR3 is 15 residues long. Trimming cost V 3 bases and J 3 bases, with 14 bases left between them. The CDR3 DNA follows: TGTGCCAGCAGCTTTACGACAGTCATCGACTATGGCTACACCTTC. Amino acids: CASSFTTVIDYGYTF.

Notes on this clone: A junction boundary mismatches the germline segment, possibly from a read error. In DNA form, the CDR3 reads TGTGCCAGTAGTTTAGAGGGGGCGTCTGGCTACACCTTC. This encodes CASSLEGASGYTF. The chain has TRBV19 and TRBJ1-2; TRBD1 matches 7 bases. The CDR3 is 13 residues long. CDR1 is LNHDA, CDR2 SQIVND, per germline (reference sequence).

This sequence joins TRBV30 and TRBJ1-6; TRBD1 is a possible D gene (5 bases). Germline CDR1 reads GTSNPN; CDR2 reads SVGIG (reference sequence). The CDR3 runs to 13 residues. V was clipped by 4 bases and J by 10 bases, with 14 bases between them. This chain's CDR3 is CAWTRGARSPLHF. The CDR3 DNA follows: TGTGCCTGGACCCGCGGGGCAAGGTCACCCCTCCACTTT.

The CDR3 loop reads CASSKGRQGVGYTF. CDR3 nucleotides: TGTGCCAGCAGCAAAGGTAGACAGGGGGTTGGCTACACCTTC. V gene TRBV21-1 combines with J gene TRBJ1-2; the table calls TRBD1, which could not be checked here. TRBV21-1 is a listed pseudogene. CDR3 size: 14 residues.

The CDR3 DNA sequence: TGTGCCAGCAGCTTAGTCGGCGAGCAGTACTTC. As protein: CASSLVGEQYF. The chain uses TRBV7-8 and TRBJ2-7; D remains ambiguous. V lost 1 base and J lost 6, with 4 bases in between. The length of the CDR3 is 11 residues. Germline loops: CDR1 SGHVS, CDR2 FQNEAQ.

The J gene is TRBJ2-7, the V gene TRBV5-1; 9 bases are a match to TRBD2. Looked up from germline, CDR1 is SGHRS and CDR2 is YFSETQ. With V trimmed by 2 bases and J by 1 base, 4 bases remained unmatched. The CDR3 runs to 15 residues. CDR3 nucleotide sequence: TGCGCCAGCAGCTTTAGCGGGGGCGCGTCCTACGAGCAGTACTTC. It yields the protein CASSFSGGASYEQYF.

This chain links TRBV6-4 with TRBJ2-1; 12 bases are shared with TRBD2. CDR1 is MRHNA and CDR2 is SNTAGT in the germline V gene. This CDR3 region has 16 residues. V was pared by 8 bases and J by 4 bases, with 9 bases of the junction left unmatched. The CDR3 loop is CASGQTSGGPYNEQFF. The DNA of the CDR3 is TGTGCCAGCGGGCAGACTAGCGGGGGCCCTTACAATGAGCAGTTCTTC.

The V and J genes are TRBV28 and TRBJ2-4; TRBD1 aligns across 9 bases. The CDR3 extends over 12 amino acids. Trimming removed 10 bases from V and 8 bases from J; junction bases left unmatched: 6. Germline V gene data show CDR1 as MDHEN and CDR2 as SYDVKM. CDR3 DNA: TGTGCCATCCGGGACAGGGTTGACATTCAGTACTTC. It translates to CAIRDRVDIQYF.

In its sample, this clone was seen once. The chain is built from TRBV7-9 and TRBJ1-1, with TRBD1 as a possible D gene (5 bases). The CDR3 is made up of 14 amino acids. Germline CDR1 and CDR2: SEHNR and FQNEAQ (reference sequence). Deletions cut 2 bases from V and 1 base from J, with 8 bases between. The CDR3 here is CASSLQGGNTEAFF. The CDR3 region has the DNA TGTGCCAGCAGCTTACAGGGAGGGAACACTGAAGCTTTCTTT.

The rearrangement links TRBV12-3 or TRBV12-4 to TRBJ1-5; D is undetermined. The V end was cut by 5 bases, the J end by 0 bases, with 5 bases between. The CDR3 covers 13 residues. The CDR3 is CASSPNSNQPQHF. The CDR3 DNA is TGTGCCAGCAGTCCAAATAGCAATCAGCCCCAGCATTTT.